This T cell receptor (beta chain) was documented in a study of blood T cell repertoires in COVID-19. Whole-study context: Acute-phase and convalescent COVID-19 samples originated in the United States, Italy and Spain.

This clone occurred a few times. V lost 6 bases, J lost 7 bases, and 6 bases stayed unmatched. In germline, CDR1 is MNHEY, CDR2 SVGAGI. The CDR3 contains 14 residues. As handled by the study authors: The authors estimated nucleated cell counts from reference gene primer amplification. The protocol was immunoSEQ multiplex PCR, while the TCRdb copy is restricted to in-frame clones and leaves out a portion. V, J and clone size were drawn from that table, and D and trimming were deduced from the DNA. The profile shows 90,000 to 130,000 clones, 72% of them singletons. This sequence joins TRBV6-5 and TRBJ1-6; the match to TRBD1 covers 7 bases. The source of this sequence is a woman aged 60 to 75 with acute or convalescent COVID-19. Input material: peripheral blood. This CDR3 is CASRGTARNSPLHF. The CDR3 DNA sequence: TGTGCCAGCAGGGGGACAGCGCGAAATTCACCCCTCCACTTT.